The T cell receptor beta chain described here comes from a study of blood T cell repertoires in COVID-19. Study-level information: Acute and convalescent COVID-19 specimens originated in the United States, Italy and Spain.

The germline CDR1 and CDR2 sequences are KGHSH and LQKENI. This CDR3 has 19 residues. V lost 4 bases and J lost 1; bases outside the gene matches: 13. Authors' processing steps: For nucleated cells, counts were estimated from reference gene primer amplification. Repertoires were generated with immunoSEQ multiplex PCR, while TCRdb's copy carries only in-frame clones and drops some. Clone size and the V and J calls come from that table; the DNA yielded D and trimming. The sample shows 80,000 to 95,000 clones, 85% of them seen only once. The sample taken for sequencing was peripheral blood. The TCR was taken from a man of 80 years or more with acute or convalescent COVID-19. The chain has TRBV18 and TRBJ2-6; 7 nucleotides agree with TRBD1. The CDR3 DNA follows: TGTGCCAGCTCACAGTTTAAGACAGGGATTACTTCTGGGGCCAACGTCCTGACTTTC. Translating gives CASSQFKTGITSGANVLTF. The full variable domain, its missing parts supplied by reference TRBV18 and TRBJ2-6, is NAGVMQNPRHLVRRRGQEARLRCSPMKGHSHVYWYRQLPEEGLKFMVYLQKENIIDESGMPKERFSAEFPKEGPSILRIQQVVRGDSAAYFCASSQFKTGITSGANVLTFGAGSRLTVL.